The next 25 T cell receptor beta chains were all read from a single sample in a study of response to subunit inactivated influenza vaccine. In TCRdb, the RT-PCR reads were re-called with MiXCR into one record per CDR3 protein. Of fewer than 700,000 distinct CDR3 sequences in the sample, approximately 12% were seen once. The input for sequencing was PBMCs from blood, taken about 40 days after vaccination. These receptors originate from a man aged 45-65 years who received an inactivated influenza vaccine.

This clonotype was seen many times. The rearrangement links TRBV20-1 to TRBJ2-3; D unclear. This CDR3 is 12 amino acids long. The V and J ends lost 1 base and 5 bases respectively, with 7 bases between them. Germline-derived CDR1 and CDR2 are DFQATT and SNEGSKA (reference sequence). CDR3: CSARVLGDTQYF. As DNA, the CDR3 is TGCAGTGCTAGAGTCCTAGGAGATACGCAGTATTTT.

The chain couples TRBV7-8 to TRBJ2-3, with unresolved D. CDR3 length equals 13 residues. The V gene lost 2 bases and the J gene lost 4 bases, with 7 bases spanning the gap. CDR1 and CDR2 from the germline V gene are SGHVS and FQNEAQ. The CDR3 DNA reads TGTGCCAGCAGCTTATCTGTTCCAGATACGCAGTATTTT. Protein: CASSLSVPDTQYF.

This rearrangement joins TRBV5-6 to TRBJ2-3; D is unresolved. CDR1 and CDR2 (germline): SGHDT, YYEEEE. This CDR3 spans 18 amino acids. V lost 3 bases, J lost 0 bases, and 20 bases lay in between. The CDR3 protein is CASSSPRGRFSSTDTQYF. The CDR3, as DNA: TGTGCCAGCAGCTCCCCGAGAGGCAGGTTCAGTAGCACAGATACGCAGTATTTT.

The chain carries TRBV5-1 and TRBJ1-1; TRBD1 might be the D (6 bases). CDR1 and CDR2 from the germline V gene are SGHRS and YFSETQ. Trimming shortened V by 4 bases and J by 1 base, and 14 bases separated the two germline ends. The CDR3 has 15 residues. The chain's CDR3 is CASSPNLDRNTEAFF. As DNA, the CDR3 is TGCGCCAGCAGCCCGAATCTGGACAGGAACACTGAAGCTTTCTTT.

The sample holds many counts of this clonotype. This chain links TRBV7-2 with TRBJ2-7; D might be TRBD1 or TRBD2, each matching 5 bases. Germline loops: CDR1 SGHTA, CDR2 FQGNSA. CDR3 size: 16 residues. Trimming pared 2 bases from V and 4 bases from J, leaving 18 bases between. CDR3 protein: CASSLIYGLRGYEQYF. CDR3 bases: TGTGCCAGCAGCTTAATATATGGGTTGAGGGGTTACGAGCAGTACTTC.

This clonotype was seen many times. CDR3 in DNA: TGTGCCAGCAGTGACCGACAGGCTATGAACACTGAAGCTTTCTTT. This sequence encodes CASSDRQAMNTEAFF. This chain connects TRBV6-1 to TRBJ1-1, with a possible D match to TRBD1 (6 bases). The V and J ends lost 3 bases and 0 bases respectively, with 11 bases between them. The germline V gene encodes CDR1 MNHNS and CDR2 SASEGT. This CDR3 spans 15 amino acids.

At least ten counts were recorded for this clonotype. The chain is built from TRBV6-1 and TRBJ2-7; 7 bases are shared with TRBD1. The CDR3 has 16 residues. Germline-derived CDR1 and CDR2 are MNHNS and SASEGT. Trimming took 6 bases from V and 0 from J; bases not matched to a gene: 11. This CDR3 is CASRAVGTEHSYEQYF. In DNA form, the CDR3 reads TGTGCCAGCAGGGCAGTGGGGACAGAGCACTCCTACGAGCAGTACTTC.

The table lists this clonotype with a few counts. This chain joins TRBV5-5 and TRBJ2-7; 8 nucleotides match TRBD1. V lost 3 bases and J lost 5; bases outside the gene matches: 7. Germline lookup yields CDR1 SGHKS and CDR2 YYEKEE (reference sequence). CDR3 length equals 14 residues. CDR3 DNA sequence: TGTGCCAGCAGCTATTGGACAGGGTTCAACGAGCAGTACTTC. This codes for CASSYWTGFNEQYF.

This clonotype showed up just a few times. The CDR3 reads CASTGRSYNSPLHF. For the CDR3, the DNA is TGTGCCAGCACGGGGCGCTCCTATAATTCACCCCTCCACTTT. The chain uses TRBV6-1 and TRBJ1-6, with D possibly being TRBD1 (5 bases). V shed 7 bases and J shed 0 bases, with 7 bases lying between them. The germline V gene encodes CDR1 MNHNS and CDR2 SASEGT. This CDR3 spans 14 amino acids.

This clonotype was detected many times. The chain has TRBV3-1 and TRBJ1-2; D unresolved. Germline V gene data show CDR1 as LGHDT and CDR2 as YNNKEL (reference sequence). The CDR3 totals 11 residues. V was cut by 5 bases and J by 5 bases, with 6 bases left in between. The CDR3 reads CASSGNYGYTF. CDR3 DNA: TGTGCCAGCAGCGGCAATTATGGCTACACCTTC.

The chain has TRBV7-2 and TRBJ2-3; D ambiguous. The ends were cut back, 2 bases at V and 4 bases at J, with 4 bases in the middle. The CDR3 extends over 12 amino acids. Germline CDR1 is SGHTA and CDR2 is FQGNSA. The CDR3 DNA follows: TGTGCCAGCAGCTTATTTGCAGATACGCAGTATTTT. It yields the protein CASSLFADTQYF. Drawing the rest from reference TRBV7-2 and TRBJ2-3, the complete variable domain is GAGVSQSPSNKVTEKGKDVELRCDPISGHTALYWYRQSLGQGLEFLIYFQGNSAPDKSGLPSDRFSAERTGGSVSTLTIQRTQQEDSAVYLCASSLFADTQYFGPGTRLTVL.

This clonotype was recorded at least ten times. The genes are TRBV12-3 or TRBV12-4 and TRBJ2-3; 7 bases are shared with TRBD1. CDR3 length: 13 amino acids. The V gene end was trimmed by 6 bases and the J gene end by 9 bases; junction bases not matched to a gene: 9. CDR3 sequence (DNA): TGTGCCAGCAGGTGGGAGAACAGGGGAACGCAGTATTTT. This gives the protein CASRWENRGTQYF.

The V and J genes are TRBV16 and TRBJ2-5; 11 nucleotides align to TRBD1. Trimming at V came to 1 base and at J to 5 bases, leaving 12 bases not matched to a gene. The germline CDR1 and CDR2 sequences are KGHSY and FQNENV. The CDR3 is 18 residues long. CDR3 region: CASSQFISRTGGRETQYF. Written as DNA, the CDR3 is TGTGCCAGCAGCCAATTCATTTCCAGGACAGGGGGCCGCGAGACCCAGTACTTC. The variable domain in full, with the rest retrieved from reference TRBV16 and TRBJ2-5, is GEEVAQTPKHLVRGEGQKAKLYCAPIKGHSYVFWYQQVLKNEFKFLISFQNENVFDETGMPKERFSAKCLPNSPCSLEIQATKLEDSAVYFCASSQFISRTGGRETQYFGPGTRLLVL.

The chain links TRBV4-2 to TRBJ2-2; 10 bases map to TRBD2. The V and J ends lost 4 bases and 4 bases, in that order; junction bases with no gene match: 6. The germline V gene has CDR1 LGHNA and CDR2 YNFKEQ. This CDR3 comprises 16 residues. The CDR3 loop reads CASSPGLAFSTGELFF. As DNA, the CDR3 is TGTGCCAGCAGCCCGGGACTAGCGTTCTCCACCGGGGAGCTGTTTTTT.

This chain joins TRBV12-3 or TRBV12-4 and TRBJ1-1; D is undetermined. CDR3 length: 12 amino acids. V lost 5 bases and J lost 6, with 10 bases in between. The CDR3 spells CASSPPPAEAFF. The CDR3 nucleotides read TGTGCCAGCAGTCCCCCCCCCGCTGAAGCTTTCTTT.

This clonotype occurred a few times. The V and J genes are TRBV20-1 and TRBJ1-1, with 8 bases fitting TRBD1. Germline values: CDR1 DFQATT, CDR2 SNEGSKA (reference sequence). V was pared by 1 base and J by 6 bases, with 16 bases of the junction left unmatched. CDR3 size: 17 residues. The DNA of the CDR3 is TGCAGTGCTAGAGCGGGTTGGGCAGGGGGCGCAGAGGCTGAAGCTTTCTTT. Amino acid sequence: CSARAGWAGGAEAEAFF.

This clonotype was seen many times. The chain is built from TRBV10-3 and TRBJ2-7, with D possibly TRBD2 on 5 matching bases. With 4 bases removed from V and 3 bases from J, the gap between germline ends came to 13 bases. Germline V gives CDR1 ENHRY, CDR2 SYGVKD. The CDR3 runs 14 residues. This CDR3 reads CAISASDSYYEQYF. The CDR3 nucleotides read TGTGCCATCAGTGCCTCGGACTCTTACTACGAGCAGTACTTC.

This clonotype was picked up many times. This chain joins TRBV6-5 and TRBJ2-4; D might be TRBD1 (6 bases). CDR3 length equals 16 residues. Germline CDR1 MNHEY, CDR2 SVGAGI. Deletions cut 4 bases from V and 0 bases from J, with 13 bases between. CDR3 loop: CASSFGWGLAKNIQYF. In DNA, the CDR3 is TGTGCCAGCAGTTTTGGATGGGGGCTAGCCAAAAACATTCAGTACTTC.

A single count supports this clonotype. J is TRBJ2-2 and V is TRBV10-2; possible D gene TRBD2, 5 bases. The CDR3 totals 18 residues. V lost 0 bases and J 3 bases, leaving 17 bases between the germline ends. Germline CDR1 reads WSHSY; CDR2 reads SAAADI. The CDR3 DNA follows: TGCGCCAGCAGTGAGTCGTCGATCGCGGGCCGGGACACCGGGGAGCTGTTTTTT. Translation gives CASSESSIAGRDTGELFF.

The table lists this clonotype with a few counts. V gene TRBV5-1 combines with J gene TRBJ2-5; the match to TRBD1 covers 12 bases. The CDR3 length is 15 residues. CDR1 and CDR2 from the germline V gene are SGHRS and YFSETQ. V shed 3 bases, J shed 5 bases, and the junction held 5 bases outside the gene matches. As DNA, the CDR3 is TGCGCCAGCAGCTCGGGACAGGGGGCCCGGGAGACCCAGTACTTC. Its protein product is CASSSGQGARETQYF.

J is TRBJ1-5 and V is TRBV4-3, with D unclear. V was trimmed by 0 bases and J by 7 bases, leaving 7 bases between them. The germline gives CDR1 LGHNA, CDR2 YSLEER. The CDR3 loop spans 13 amino acids. In DNA form, the CDR3 reads TGCGCCAGCAGCCAAGATAGGATGCAGCCCCAGCATTTT. Amino acids: CASSQDRMQPQHF.

This clonotype showed up just a few times. V gene TRBV7-2 combines with J gene TRBJ1-2; a possible D gene is TRBD1 (6 bases). Germline V lookup: CDR1 SGHTA, CDR2 FQGNSA. The CDR3 has 15 amino acids. The ends were cut back, 5 bases at V and 0 bases at J, with 13 bases in the middle. The CDR3 DNA reads TGTGCCAGCAGCCAATCCGGGACAACTAACTATGGCTACACCTTC. This encodes CASSQSGTTNYGYTF.

The V gene is TRBV9, the J gene TRBJ2-3; 9 bases map to TRBD1. V was clipped by 2 bases and J by 1 base; unmatched bases: 5. This CDR3 spans 16 amino acids. CDR1 SGDLS and CDR2 YYNGEE come from the germline V gene. In DNA, the CDR3 is TGTGCCAGCAGCGTGGGACAGGGAATTGGCACAGATACGCAGTATTTT. Protein sequence: CASSVGQGIGTDTQYF.

The CDR3 coding sequence is TGTGCCAGCAACCCCTGGGGCCACTCCACAGATACGCAGTATTTT. Protein product: CASNPWGHSTDTQYF. The chain couples TRBV28 to TRBJ2-3, with D tentatively TRBD1 (5 bases). The V and J ends lost 7 bases and 2 bases respectively, with 16 bases between them. Germline CDR1 reads MDHEN; CDR2 reads SYDVKM. This CDR3 region has 15 residues.

This clonotype was observed a handful of times. This chain joins TRBV20-1 and TRBJ2-5; D is undetermined. Deletions cut 6 bases from V and 1 base from J, with 12 bases between. The CDR3 spans 13 residues. Germline V CDR1 and CDR2: DFQATT, SNEGSKA (reference sequence). The CDR3 DNA reads as TGCAGTGCAGCTACTCAAGTCCAAGAGACCCAGTACTTC. Protein sequence: CSAATQVQETQYF.